What follows are 21 T cell receptor beta chains derived from one specimen sequenced in a study of OX40 agonist ivuxolimab in advanced cancers. TCRdb's table, derived via immunoSEQ multiplex PCR, lists solely in-frame clones and lacks some. The table records 78,000 or so clones, 85% to 90% of them present only once. The input for sequencing was CD4+ or CD8+ T cells sorted from blood, taken in a trial of the OX40 agonist ivuxolimab. Receptors were obtained from an adult with an advanced solid tumor such as melanoma, head and neck, liver or kidney cancer.

The rearrangement uses TRBV9 and TRBJ1-2; 7 positions agree with TRBD1. The CDR3 extends over 15 amino acids. Germline V gene sequence: CDR1 SGDLS, CDR2 YYNGEE. Losses at the gene ends were 4 bases for V and 9 bases for J; bases not matched to a gene: 15. The CDR3 nucleotides are TGTGCCAGCAGCCAAACATGGGGACAGCTTGGGCGCTACACCTTC. This sequence encodes CASSQTWGQLGRYTF.

This sequence joins TRBV29-1 and TRBJ1-3, with D hard to call. CDR1 is SQVTM, CDR2 ANQGSEA, per germline. V lost 4 bases, J lost 2 bases, and 12 bases lay in between. This CDR3 has 14 amino acids. CDR3 nucleotides: TGCAGCGTTGCAGCAGGAGGCACTGGAAACACCATATATTTT. As protein: CSVAAGGTGNTIYF.

The chain carries TRBV27 and TRBJ1-1; D may be TRBD1 (5 bases). V was trimmed by 2 bases and J by 0 bases, leaving 10 bases between them. Germline V lookup: CDR1 MNHEY, CDR2 SMNVEV (reference sequence). The CDR3 spans 15 residues. Written as DNA, the CDR3 is TGTGCCAGCAGTTTACGGGGGTTCATGAACACTGAAGCTTTCTTT. It specifies CASSLRGFMNTEAFF.

The chain carries TRBV5-1 and TRBJ2-2; 7 nucleotides align to TRBD2. After removal of 4 bases from V and 5 bases from J, the junction contained 8 bases not matched to a gene. This CDR3 comprises 15 residues. The germline gives CDR1 SGHRS, CDR2 YFSETQ. CDR3 nucleotides: TGCGCCAGCAGCACCGGACTAGGGGATACCGGGGAGCTGTTTTTT. Its protein is CASSTGLGDTGELFF. The full variable domain, with the rest looked up from reference TRBV5-1 and TRBJ2-2, is KAGVTQTPRYLIKTRGQQVTLSCSPISGHRSVSWYQQTPGQGLQFLFEYFSETQRNKGNFPGRFSGRQFSNSRSEMNVSTLELGDSALYLCASSTGLGDTGELFFGEGSRLTVL.

The chain recombines TRBV5-1 with TRBJ2-3; 9 nucleotides line up with TRBD1. The germline CDR1 and CDR2 sequences are SGHRS and YFSETQ. Unmatched junction bases numbered 9, after V lost 4 bases and J lost 3 bases. The CDR3 has 16 amino acids. CDR3 protein: CASSQETGGRTDTQYF. Here the CDR3 DNA reads TGCGCCAGCAGCCAAGAGACAGGGGGAAGGACAGATACGCAGTATTTT.

The chain employs TRBV18 and TRBJ2-7; 7 bases agree with TRBD1. Germline CDR1 KGHSH, CDR2 LQKENI. Losses at the gene ends were 2 bases for V and 6 bases for J; bases not matched to a gene: 10. The CDR3 is 15 amino acids. The CDR3 region is CASSPRGTAVGEQYF. The CDR3 bases are TGTGCCAGCTCACCAAGGGGGACAGCCGTTGGCGAGCAGTACTTC.

The chain is built from TRBV5-1 and TRBJ1-5; tentative D call: TRBD1 (5 bases). Germline-derived CDR1 and CDR2 are SGHRS and YFSETQ. The ends were cut back, 0 bases at V and 7 bases at J, with 17 bases in the middle. CDR3 size: 16 residues. This CDR3 reads CASSLAGGVAGQPQHF. In DNA, the CDR3 is TGCGCCAGCAGCTTGGCCGGGGGGGTAGCCGGGCAGCCCCAGCATTTT.

The chain employs TRBV5-6 and TRBJ1-4; perhaps TRBD1 as D (6 bases). V was cut by 2 bases and J by 8 bases, with 13 bases left in between. This CDR3 has 14 amino acids. The V gene's germline CDR1 is SGHDT and CDR2 YYEEEE. In nucleotides, the CDR3 is TGTGCCAGCAGCTTCGGGGGGCTCGGCGAAAAACTGTTTTTT. It is translated as CASSFGGLGEKLFF.

The chain combines TRBV7-2 with TRBJ2-5; 8 nucleotides agree with TRBD2. This CDR3 region has 17 residues. Trimming at V came to 2 bases and at J to 5 bases, leaving 13 bases not matched to a gene. Germline CDR1 and CDR2: SGHTA and FQGNSA. CDR3 DNA: TGTGCCAGCAGCTTATCCCTAGCGGGCGTTGTTGGGGAGACCCAGTACTTC. This codes for CASSLSLAGVVGETQYF. The full variable domain, rest sourced from reference TRBV7-2 and TRBJ2-5, is GAGVSQSPSNKVTEKGKDVELRCDPISGHTALYWYRQSLGQGLEFLIYFQGNSAPDKSGLPSDRFSAERTGGSVSTLTIQRTQQEDSAVYLCASSLSLAGVVGETQYFGPGTRLLVL.

The chain combines TRBV2 with TRBJ1-2, with unresolved D. The CDR3 runs 12 residues. Trimming cost V 6 bases and J 7 bases, with 12 bases left between them. Germline V gene sequence: CDR1 SNHLY, CDR2 FYNNEI. In DNA, the CDR3 is TGTGCCAGCAGAACCGGGATGGGTGGCTACACCTTC. Its translation is CASRTGMGGYTF.

The chain couples TRBV4-1 to TRBJ1-2; weak D call: TRBD1 (6 bases). This CDR3 has 16 amino acids. V lost 3 bases and J lost 8, with 22 bases in between. CDR1 and CDR2 from the germline V gene are MGHRA and YSYEKL. CDR3 coding DNA: TGCGCCAGCAGCCAGGAATTCGGGACATCCGGGGGGGGCTACACCTTC. Its translation is CASSQEFGTSGGGYTF.

This rearrangement joins TRBV6-5 to TRBJ1-2; 9 nucleotides agree with TRBD1. V lost 2 bases to trimming and J lost 7 bases; unmatched junction nucleotides: 2. This CDR3 has 13 residues. CDR1 and CDR2 (germline): MNHEY, SVGAGI. The CDR3 here is CASSYPGQGGYTF. CDR3 in DNA: TGTGCCAGCAGTTACCCGGGACAGGGTGGCTACACCTTC.

The J gene is TRBJ2-1, the V gene TRBV28; D remains unclear. Germline-derived CDR1 and CDR2 are MDHEN and SYDVKM. The CDR3 contains 13 residues. Trimming took off 5 bases at V and 7 bases at J, with 12 bases between the two ends. CDR3 DNA: TGTGCCAGCAGTCGCGAGGAGCTAAATGAGCAGTTCTTC. It is translated as CASSREELNEQFF.

The rearrangement uses TRBV6-5 and TRBJ1-5; 10 nucleotides match TRBD1. CDR1 is MNHEY and CDR2 is SVGAGI in the germline V gene. Losses at the gene ends were 6 bases for V and 6 bases for J; bases not matched to a gene: 8. This CDR3 has 15 residues. As DNA, the CDR3 is TGTGCCAGCAGAGACAGACAGGGGGCGGGTCAGCCCCAGCATTTT. It codes for CASRDRQGAGQPQHF.

This clone is a singleton in its sample. The V and J genes are TRBV19 and TRBJ2-5; weak D call: TRBD2 (5 bases). There are 17 residues in the CDR3. Germline V gives CDR1 LNHDA, CDR2 SQIVND (reference sequence). V was shortened by 5 bases and J by 5 bases, with 24 bases between the two germline ends. This CDR3 reads CASSSGYFANHGETQYF. CDR3 bases: TGTGCCAGTAGTTCGGGGTATTTCGCGAACCACGGGGAGACCCAGTACTTC.

The rearrangement links TRBV5-1 to TRBJ1-2; the D gene is possibly TRBD1 (6 bases). Germline CDR1 reads SGHRS; CDR2 reads YFSETQ. The CDR3 extends over 13 amino acids. Trimming took off 0 bases at V and 5 bases at J, with 8 bases between the two ends. The CDR3, as DNA: TGCGCCAGCAGCTTGGACAGGGATTATGGCTACACCTTC. Amino acids: CASSLDRDYGYTF. The full variable domain, its missing parts supplied by reference TRBV5-1 and TRBJ1-2, is KAGVTQTPRYLIKTRGQQVTLSCSPISGHRSVSWYQQTPGQGLQFLFEYFSETQRNKGNFPGRFSGRQFSNSRSEMNVSTLELGDSALYLCASSLDRDYGYTFGSGTRLTVV.

V is TRBV18 and J is TRBJ1-3, with TRBD1 as a possible D gene (6 bases). Looked up from germline, CDR1 is KGHSH and CDR2 is LQKENI. Trimming stripped 6 bases from V and 0 bases from J, with 12 bases between. This CDR3 is 15 amino acids long. The CDR3 DNA follows: TGTGCCAGCTCCTCCACACAGGGCTCTGGAAACACCATATATTTT. Translated: CASSSTQGSGNTIYF.

This chain links TRBV10-2 with TRBJ1-5; weak D call: TRBD1 (5 bases). The CDR3 totals 14 residues. V lost 4 bases, J lost 2 bases, and 9 bases lay in between. The germline V gene has CDR1 WSHSY and CDR2 SAAADI. The CDR3 DNA sequence: TGCGCCAGCAGTGGGGCACAGGGCAATCAGCCCCAGCATTTT. Encoded protein: CASSGAQGNQPQHF.

The chain has TRBV6-4 and TRBJ1-2, with D tentatively TRBD1 (6 bases). Deletions cut 6 bases from V and 6 bases from J, with 14 bases between. This CDR3 region has 13 residues. Germline loops: CDR1 MRHNA, CDR2 SNTAGT. This chain's CDR3 is CASSPEGGDGYTF. The CDR3 DNA follows: TGTGCCAGCAGCCCCGAAGGGGGGGATGGCTACACCTTC.

V gene TRBV11-2 combines with J gene TRBJ2-5, with unresolved D. The CDR3 runs 12 residues. V lost 5 bases, J lost 4 bases, and 8 bases lay in between. Germline values: CDR1 SGHAT, CDR2 FQNNGV. CDR3 bases: TGTGCCAGCAGCCCCAACGGAGAGACCCAGTACTTC. Its protein is CASSPNGETQYF.

V usage is TRBV7-3 and J usage is TRBJ1-1; no clear D gene. V lost 4 bases and J 1 base, leaving 13 bases between the germline ends. Germline V gene lookup returns CDR1 SGHTA and CDR2 FQGTGA. CDR3 length equals 15 residues. The CDR3, as DNA: TGTGCCAGCAGCTCACACCCGTGGGGGAACACTGAAGCTTTCTTT. Protein product: CASSSHPWGNTEAFF. Based on the CDR3 plus reference TRBV7-3 and TRBJ1-1, the full variable domain is GAGVSQTPSNKVTEKGKYVELRCDPISGHTALYWYRQSLGQGPEFLIYFQGTGAADDSGLPNDRFFAVRPEGSVSTLKIQRTERGDSAVYLCASSSHPWGNTEAFFGQGTRLTVV.